A selection of T cell receptor beta chains follows, all from one sample in a study of blood T cells in healthy people across ages. TCRdb re-called the 5' RACE reads with MiXCR, one entry per CDR3 protein. In the table there are 700,000 to 950,000 distinct CDR3 sequences, roughly 41% of which are singletons. The specimen sequenced was blood. These receptors came from a woman in her fifties or sixties in good health. CDR3s include the opening cysteine and the closing phenylalanine or tryptophan. D genes are given only for firm matches. Expanded clones get a size class; other rows say once, few or many, or leave the size out.

clone size: -
D gene: TRBD2
V gene: TRBV6-6
J gene: TRBJ2-3
CDR3 protein: CASSYSNPSGSTDTQYF
CDR3 DNA: TGTGCCAGCAGTTACTCGAATCCTAGCGGTTCCACAGATACGCAGTATTTT

clone size: -
D gene: TRBD2
V gene: TRBV5-1
J gene: TRBJ2-7
CDR3 protein: CASSTPLAGGSYNEQYF
CDR3 DNA: TGCGCCAGCAGCACCCCGTTAGCGGGGGGGTCCTACAATGAGCAGTACTTC

clone size: few
D gene: TRBD1
V gene: TRBV14
J gene: TRBJ2-1
CDR3 protein: CASSLTGKGHNEQFF
CDR3 DNA: TGTGCCAGCAGCCTGACAGGGAAGGGCCACAATGAGCAGTTCTTC

clone size: -
D gene: TRBD1
V gene: TRBV27
J gene: TRBJ2-1
CDR3 protein: CASSTLKGARHNEQFF
CDR3 DNA: TGTGCCAGCAGTACCCTCAAGGGGGCGCGACACAATGAGCAGTTCTTC

clone size: few
D gene: -
V gene: TRBV7-8
J gene: TRBJ1-2
CDR3 protein: CASGGEINYGYTF
CDR3 DNA: TGTGCCAGCGGGGGGGAGATTAACTATGGCTACACCTTC

clone size: -
D gene: TRBD1
V gene: TRBV28
J gene: TRBJ2-1
CDR3 protein: CASSSPGTAAKQFF
CDR3 DNA: TGTGCCAGCAGTAGCCCCGGGACAGCGGCAAAGCAGTTCTTC

clone size: -
D gene: -
V gene: TRBV11-2
J gene: TRBJ2-3
CDR3 protein: CASSLAWAVGTQYF
CDR3 DNA: TGTGCCAGCAGCTTAGCTTGGGCAGTCGGTACGCAGTATTTT

clone size: few
D gene: TRBD1
V gene: TRBV5-1
J gene: TRBJ2-5
CDR3 protein: CASSFGSGTVLTQYF
CDR3 DNA: TGCGCCAGCAGCTTTGGCTCCGGGACAGTTCTTACCCAGTACTTC

clone size: -
D gene: -
V gene: TRBV10-2
J gene: TRBJ2-3
CDR3 protein: CASSEWGLATDTQYF
CDR3 DNA: TGCGCCAGCAGTGAATGGGGCCTTGCCACAGATACGCAGTATTTT

clone size: few
D gene: TRBD1
V gene: TRBV29-1
J gene: TRBJ1-4
CDR3 protein: CSVEDPEDRAEKLFF
CDR3 DNA: TGCAGCGTTGAAGATCCTGAGGACAGGGCGGAAAAACTGTTTTTT

clone size: few
D gene: -
V gene: TRBV5-4
J gene: TRBJ2-1
CDR3 protein: CASSLALGEQFF
CDR3 DNA: TGTGCCAGCAGCTTGGCTTTGGGGGAGCAGTTCTTC

clone size: once
D gene: -
V gene: TRBV20-1
J gene: TRBJ2-4
CDR3 protein: CSASSEGIAKNIQYF
CDR3 DNA: TGCAGTGCTTCTAGTGAGGGTATAGCCAAAAACATTCAGTACTTC

clone size: once
D gene: -
V gene: TRBV4-3
J gene: TRBJ2-7
CDR3 protein: CASSQGASSYNEQYF
CDR3 DNA: TGCGCCAGCAGCCAAGGTGCGAGTTCCTACAATGAGCAGTACTTC

clone size: few
D gene: -
V gene: TRBV7-6
J gene: TRBJ1-1
CDR3 protein: CASSLNPGVNTEAFF
CDR3 DNA: TGTGCCAGCAGCTTAAATCCGGGGGTGAACACTGAAGCTTTCTTT

clone size: few
D gene: TRBD2
V gene: TRBV7-2
J gene: TRBJ2-4
CDR3 protein: CASSPPGEGEYF
CDR3 DNA: TGTGCCAGCAGCCCCCCCGGGGAGGGCGAGTACTTC

clone size: many
D gene: -
V gene: TRBV13
J gene: TRBJ1-5
CDR3 protein: CASSVGALGRGEPQHF
CDR3 DNA: TGTGCCAGCAGCGTGGGGGCTTTGGGGCGGGGTGAGCCCCAGCATTTT

clone size: -
D gene: TRBD2
V gene: TRBV6-5
J gene: TRBJ2-7
CDR3 protein: CASSYGGLAGGVAYEQYF
CDR3 DNA: TGTGCCAGCAGTTACGGGGGACTAGCGGGAGGAGTAGCCTACGAGCAGTACTTC

clone size: -
D gene: -
V gene: TRBV5-1
J gene: TRBJ1-1
CDR3 protein: CASSTQQGGNTEAFF
CDR3 DNA: TGCGCCAGCAGCACACAACAGGGAGGGAACACTGAAGCTTTCTTT

clone size: -
D gene: -
V gene: TRBV18
J gene: TRBJ1-5
CDR3 protein: CASSPFQGSFNQPQHF
CDR3 DNA: TGTGCCAGCTCACCTTTCCAGGGTTCGTTCAATCAGCCCCAGCATTTT

clone size: -
D gene: TRBD2
V gene: TRBV4-3
J gene: TRBJ2-4
CDR3 protein: CASSQGLAGGNIQYF
CDR3 DNA: TGCGCCAGCAGCCAAGGACTAGCGGGAGGTAACATTCAGTACTTC

clone size: few
D gene: TRBD1
V gene: TRBV6-2/TRBV6-3
J gene: TRBJ2-3
CDR3 protein: CASRPGQITDTQYF
CDR3 DNA: TGTGCCAGCAGACCGGGACAGATCACAGATACGCAGTATTTT

clone size: -
D gene: -
V gene: TRBV6-1
J gene: TRBJ2-1
CDR3 protein: CASTEGSSYNEQFF
CDR3 DNA: TGTGCCAGCACGGAAGGCAGCTCCTACAATGAGCAGTTCTTC

clone size: -
D gene: -
V gene: TRBV14
J gene: TRBJ2-7
CDR3 protein: CASSQARGPYEQYF
CDR3 DNA: TGTGCCAGCAGCCAAGCCAGGGGACCCTACGAGCAGTACTTC

clone size: -
D gene: -
V gene: TRBV5-6
J gene: TRBJ2-5
CDR3 protein: CASSFRVGRETQYF
CDR3 DNA: TGTGCCAGCAGCTTCAGGGTGGGAAGAGAGACCCAGTACTTC

clone size: -
D gene: TRBD1
V gene: TRBV7-3
J gene: TRBJ2-3
CDR3 protein: CASSSGQSTNTQYF
CDR3 DNA: TGTGCCAGCAGCTCGGGACAGTCCACAAATACGCAGTATTTT

clone size: once
D gene: TRBD1
V gene: TRBV6-2/TRBV6-3
J gene: TRBJ2-2
CDR3 protein: CASSYDDRGLTGELFF
CDR3 DNA: TGTGCCAGCAGTTATGACGACAGGGGACTCACCGGGGAGCTGTTTTTT

clone size: -
D gene: TRBD1
V gene: TRBV6-5
J gene: TRBJ2-7
CDR3 protein: CASRRGTGQSSGEQYF
CDR3 DNA: TGTGCTAGCAGAAGGGGGACAGGCCAAAGTTCGGGGGAGCAGTACTTC

clone size: few
D gene: -
V gene: TRBV21-1
J gene: TRBJ2-4
CDR3 protein: CASSKDRGEVRQNIQYF
CDR3 DNA: TGTGCCAGCAGCAAAGATAGAGGGGAGGTCCGTCAAAACATTCAGTACTTC

clone size: -
D gene: -
V gene: TRBV9
J gene: TRBJ2-2
CDR3 protein: CASSVYGTSNTGELFF
CDR3 DNA: TGTGCCAGCAGCGTATACGGGACCTCGAACACCGGGGAGCTGTTTTTT

clone size: -
D gene: TRBD2
V gene: TRBV20-1
J gene: TRBJ2-1
CDR3 protein: CSAPGTSGRDNEQFF
CDR3 DNA: TGCAGTGCCCCCGGGACTAGCGGGAGGGATAATGAGCAGTTCTTC

clone size: -
D gene: -
V gene: TRBV24-1
J gene: TRBJ2-7
CDR3 protein: CATSDSQGGPYNEQYF
CDR3 DNA: TGTGCCACCAGTGATAGCCAGGGTGGTCCCTACAATGAGCAGTACTTC

clone size: -
D gene: -
V gene: TRBV4-2
J gene: TRBJ1-1
CDR3 protein: CASSSRQPKNTEAFF
CDR3 DNA: TGTGCCAGCAGTTCGAGACAGCCCAAGAACACTGAAGCTTTCTTT

clone size: -
D gene: -
V gene: TRBV2
J gene: TRBJ2-3
CDR3 protein: CASRPPDPADTQYF
CDR3 DNA: TGTGCCAGCAGACCCCCCGACCCGGCCGATACGCAGTATTTT

clone size: many
D gene: -
V gene: TRBV20-1
J gene: TRBJ2-5
CDR3 protein: CSARDNYQETQYF
CDR3 DNA: TGCAGTGCTAGAGATAATTACCAAGAGACCCAGTACTTC

clone size: few
D gene: TRBD1
V gene: TRBV20-1
J gene: TRBJ1-2
CDR3 protein: CSAAQGMRYGYTF
CDR3 DNA: TGCAGTGCTGCACAGGGGATGCGGTATGGCTACACCTTC

clone size: -
D gene: TRBD1
V gene: TRBV9
J gene: TRBJ2-3
CDR3 protein: CASSATQGATDTQYF
CDR3 DNA: TGTGCCAGCAGCGCCACACAGGGGGCGACAGATACGCAGTATTTT

clone size: -
D gene: TRBD1
V gene: TRBV20-1
J gene: TRBJ1-1
CDR3 protein: CSARGGGQGARTEAFF
CDR3 DNA: TGCAGTGCTAGAGGCGGGGGGCAGGGGGCGCGGACTGAAGCTTTCTTT

clone size: -
D gene: -
V gene: TRBV11-2
J gene: TRBJ2-7
CDR3 protein: CASSPSWGLLYEQYF
CDR3 DNA: TGTGCCAGCAGCCCCAGTTGGGGGCTTCTCTACGAGCAGTACTTC

clone size: few
D gene: -
V gene: TRBV4-2
J gene: TRBJ1-4
CDR3 protein: CASSQGQVLEKLFF
CDR3 DNA: TGTGCCAGCAGCCAAGGACAGGTCCTTGAAAAACTGTTTTTT

clone size: -
D gene: -
V gene: TRBV20-1
J gene: TRBJ2-7
CDR3 protein: CSARRAQTYEQYF
CDR3 DNA: TGCAGTGCTAGGAGGGCGCAAACCTACGAGCAGTACTTC

clone size: many
D gene: -
V gene: TRBV7-9
J gene: TRBJ2-7
CDR3 protein: CASSLVPYEQYF
CDR3 DNA: TGTGCCAGCAGCTTAGTGCCCTACGAGCAGTACTTC

clone size: -
D gene: -
V gene: TRBV20-1
J gene: TRBJ1-6
CDR3 protein: CSASFVGAAINSPLHF
CDR3 DNA: TGCAGTGCTAGTTTCGTCGGGGCCGCGATTAATTCACCCCTCCACTTT

clone size: -
D gene: -
V gene: TRBV5-1
J gene: TRBJ2-7
CDR3 protein: CASSLVADSTIYEQYF
CDR3 DNA: TGCGCCAGCAGCTTGGTCGCGGACAGTACAATCTACGAGCAGTACTTC

clone size: -
D gene: -
V gene: TRBV7-6
J gene: TRBJ2-3
CDR3 protein: CASRTEGTDTQYF
CDR3 DNA: TGTGCCAGCAGAACTGAGGGCACAGATACGCAGTATTTT

clone size: -
D gene: TRBD1
V gene: TRBV5-6
J gene: TRBJ2-6
CDR3 protein: CASSYDRVSGANVLTF
CDR3 DNA: TGTGCCAGCAGCTACGACAGGGTCTCTGGGGCCAACGTCCTGACTTTC

clone size: -
D gene: TRBD2
V gene: TRBV6-2/TRBV6-3
J gene: TRBJ2-1
CDR3 protein: CASRSQAGAYNEQFF
CDR3 DNA: TGTGCCAGCAGGAGCCAAGCGGGAGCCTACAATGAGCAGTTCTTC

clone size: few
D gene: TRBD2
V gene: TRBV20-1
J gene: TRBJ2-2
CDR3 protein: CSARDASGENTGELFF
CDR3 DNA: TGCAGTGCTAGAGATGCTAGCGGGGAAAACACCGGGGAGCTGTTTTTT

clone size: many
D gene: TRBD2
V gene: TRBV20-1
J gene: TRBJ2-7
CDR3 protein: CSARPGTTPSNEQYF
CDR3 DNA: TGCAGTGCTAGACCCGGGACTACCCCAAGCAACGAGCAGTACTTC

clone size: few
D gene: -
V gene: TRBV19
J gene: TRBJ2-2
CDR3 protein: CASNPTRSSGGELFF
CDR3 DNA: TGTGCCAGTAATCCGACGAGGAGCAGCGGCGGGGAGCTGTTTTTT

clone size: few
D gene: TRBD2
V gene: TRBV20-1
J gene: TRBJ2-1
CDR3 protein: CSARFGLAGGRNEQFF
CDR3 DNA: TGCAGTGCTAGATTCGGACTAGCGGGGGGGCGGAATGAGCAGTTCTTC

clone size: once
D gene: TRBD1
V gene: TRBV20-1
J gene: TRBJ2-7
CDR3 protein: CSARTGVDEQYF
CDR3 DNA: TGCAGTGCTCGGACAGGGGTGGACGAGCAGTACTTC

clone size: -
D gene: -
V gene: TRBV6-5
J gene: TRBJ2-7
CDR3 protein: CASSATFSSEQYF
CDR3 DNA: TGTGCCAGCAGTGCGACATTCTCCAGTGAGCAGTACTTC

clone size: -
D gene: TRBD2
V gene: TRBV7-2
J gene: TRBJ2-1
CDR3 protein: CASSLGERGGRAEQFF
CDR3 DNA: TGTGCCAGCAGCCTAGGGGAGCGGGGGGGCCGGGCTGAGCAGTTCTTC